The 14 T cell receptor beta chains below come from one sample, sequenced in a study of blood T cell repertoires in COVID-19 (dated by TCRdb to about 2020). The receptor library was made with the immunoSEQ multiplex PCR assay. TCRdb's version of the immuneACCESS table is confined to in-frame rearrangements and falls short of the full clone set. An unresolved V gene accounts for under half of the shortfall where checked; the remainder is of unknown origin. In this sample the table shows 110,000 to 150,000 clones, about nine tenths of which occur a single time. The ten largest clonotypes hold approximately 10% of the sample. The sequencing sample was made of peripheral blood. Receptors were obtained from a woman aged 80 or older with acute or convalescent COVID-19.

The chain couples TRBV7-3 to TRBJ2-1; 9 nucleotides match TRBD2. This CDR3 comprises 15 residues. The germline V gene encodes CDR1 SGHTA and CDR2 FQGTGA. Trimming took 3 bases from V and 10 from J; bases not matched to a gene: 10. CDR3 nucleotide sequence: TGTGCCAGCAGCTTGGGGTCTAGCGGGGTCGGGGAGCAGTTCTTC. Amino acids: CASSLGSSGVGEQFF.

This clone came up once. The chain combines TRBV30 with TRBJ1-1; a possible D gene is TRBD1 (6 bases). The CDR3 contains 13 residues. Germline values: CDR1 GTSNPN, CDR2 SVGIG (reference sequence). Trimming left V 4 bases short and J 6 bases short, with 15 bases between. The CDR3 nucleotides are TGTGCCTGGAACCCAGGGGAGCGAGCTGAAGCTTTCTTT. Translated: CAWNPGERAEAFF.

The CDR3 region is CAWSSGTGDPYTF. The CDR3 DNA sequence: TGTGCCTGGAGCTCCGGGACAGGGGACCCCTACACCTTC. The chain combines TRBV30 with TRBJ1-2, with TRBD1 matching 10 bases. CDR3 length: 13 amino acids. V was pared by 3 bases and J by 10 bases, with 8 bases of the junction left unmatched. CDR1 and CDR2 from the germline V gene are GTSNPN and SVGIG (reference sequence). Using reference TRBV30 and TRBJ1-2 for the parts outside the CDR3, the full variable domain is SQTIHQWPATLVQPVGSPLSLECTVEGTSNPNLYWYRQAAGRGLQLLFYSVGIGQISSEVPQNLSASRPQDRQFILSSKKLLLSDSGFYLCAWSSGTGDPYTFGSGTRLTVV.

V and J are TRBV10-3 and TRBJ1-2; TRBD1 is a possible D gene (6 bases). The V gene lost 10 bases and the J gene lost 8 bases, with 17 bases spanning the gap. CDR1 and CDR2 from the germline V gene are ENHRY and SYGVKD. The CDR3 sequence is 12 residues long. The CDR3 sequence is CARRGTTGGYTF. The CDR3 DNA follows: TGTGCCAGGCGGGGGACAACCGGAGGCTACACCTTC.

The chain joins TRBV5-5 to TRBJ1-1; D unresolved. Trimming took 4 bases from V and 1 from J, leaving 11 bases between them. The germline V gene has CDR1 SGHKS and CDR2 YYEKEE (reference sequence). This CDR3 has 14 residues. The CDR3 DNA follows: TGTGCCAGCAGCGAACCTGACAAGAACACTGAAGCTTTCTTT. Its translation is CASSEPDKNTEAFF.

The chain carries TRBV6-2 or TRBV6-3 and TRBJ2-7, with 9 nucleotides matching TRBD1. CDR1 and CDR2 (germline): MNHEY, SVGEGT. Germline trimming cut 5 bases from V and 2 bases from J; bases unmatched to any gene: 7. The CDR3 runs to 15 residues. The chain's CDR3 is CASSPSGTGTYEQYF. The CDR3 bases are TGTGCCAGCAGTCCATCGGGGACAGGGACCTACGAGCAGTACTTC.

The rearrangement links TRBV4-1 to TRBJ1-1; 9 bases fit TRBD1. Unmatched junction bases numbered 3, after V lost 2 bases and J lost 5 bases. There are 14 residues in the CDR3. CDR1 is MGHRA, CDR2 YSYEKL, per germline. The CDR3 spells CASSQPDRGTEAFF. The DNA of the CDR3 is TGCGCCAGCAGCCAACCTGACAGGGGGACTGAAGCTTTCTTT.

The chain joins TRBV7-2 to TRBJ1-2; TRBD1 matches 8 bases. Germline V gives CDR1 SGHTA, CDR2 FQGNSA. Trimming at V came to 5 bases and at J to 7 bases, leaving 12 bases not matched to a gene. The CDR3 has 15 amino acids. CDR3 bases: TGTGCCAGCAGCGTCACTGGACAGGGCTTGGGTGGCTACACCTTC. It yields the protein CASSVTGQGLGGYTF.

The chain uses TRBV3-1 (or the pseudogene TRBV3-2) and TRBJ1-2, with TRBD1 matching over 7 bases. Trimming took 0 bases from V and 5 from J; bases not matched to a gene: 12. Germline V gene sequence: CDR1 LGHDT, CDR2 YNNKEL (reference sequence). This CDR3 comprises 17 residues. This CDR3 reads CASSQDVGRQGFYGYTF. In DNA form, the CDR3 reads TGTGCCAGCAGCCAAGATGTAGGGAGACAGGGCTTTTATGGCTACACCTTC.

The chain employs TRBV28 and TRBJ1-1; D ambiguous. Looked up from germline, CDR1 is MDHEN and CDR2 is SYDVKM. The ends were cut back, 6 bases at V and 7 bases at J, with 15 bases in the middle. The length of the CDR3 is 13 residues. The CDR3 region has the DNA TGTGCCAGCAGCCTTCGAACCCCGGGTGAAGCTTTCTTT. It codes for CASSLRTPGEAFF.

CDR3 sequence: CASSQDLGAGRYNEQFF. The CDR3 bases are TGTGCCAGCAGCCAAGATCTAGGAGCGGGGAGGTACAATGAGCAGTTCTTC. The V call is TRBV14, the J call TRBJ2-1; TRBD2 aligns across 7 bases. J gave up 4 bases and V 0 bases, and 9 bases lay outside the gene matches. This CDR3 has 17 amino acids. The germline CDR1 and CDR2 sequences are SGHDN and FVKESK.

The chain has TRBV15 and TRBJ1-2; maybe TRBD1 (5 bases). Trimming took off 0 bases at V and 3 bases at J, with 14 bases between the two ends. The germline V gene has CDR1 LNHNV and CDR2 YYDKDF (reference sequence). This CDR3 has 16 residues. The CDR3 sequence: CATSRDRIGVDYGYTF. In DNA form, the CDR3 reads TGTGCCACCAGCAGAGATCGTATAGGGGTGGACTATGGCTACACCTTC.

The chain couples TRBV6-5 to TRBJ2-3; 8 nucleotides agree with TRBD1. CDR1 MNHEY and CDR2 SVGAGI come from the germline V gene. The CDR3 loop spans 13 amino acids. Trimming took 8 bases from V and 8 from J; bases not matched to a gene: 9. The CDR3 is CASRGTGGGTQYF. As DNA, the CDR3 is TGTGCCAGCCGAGGGACAGGAGGAGGTACGCAGTATTTT.

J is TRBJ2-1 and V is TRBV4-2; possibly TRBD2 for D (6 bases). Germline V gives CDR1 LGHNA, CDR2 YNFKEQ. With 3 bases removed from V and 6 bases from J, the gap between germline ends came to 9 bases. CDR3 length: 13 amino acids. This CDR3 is CASSHTAGNEQFF. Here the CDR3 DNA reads TGTGCCAGCAGCCATACAGCGGGCAATGAGCAGTTCTTC.